In its sample, the clone carrying this TCR beta chain was seen many times. Its specificity is unknown. The sample originates from a study of T-cell reconstitution after alpha-beta-depleted transplantation in children. The CDR3 contains 12 residues. V was shortened by 3 bases and J by 6 bases, with 8 bases between the two germline ends. The germline V gene has CDR1 SGHTA and CDR2 FQGNSA. Study outcomes and limitations: By one year post-transplant, T-cell counts and diversity largely arose from T cells that were newly produced. Expanded clones from the graft, numbering several hundred, reportedly supplied alpha-beta T cells about two months after transplant. From surviving recipient T cells and thymic progenitors came the high day-60 TCRbeta diversity observed in some patients.

Preparation of the TCRbeta library was carried out with unique molecular identifiers. MiXCR was run by TCRdb on the PCR reads, yielding one entry per CDR3 protein. The table includes about 120,000 distinct CDR3 sequences, approximately 22% detected once. The V call is TRBV7-2, the J call TRBJ1-1; D is uncertain. The source was PBMCs, mostly from graft donor cells, collected 180 days after TCRalphabeta/CD19-depleted stem cell transplant. The TCR originated in a male patient aged 2 to 10 who had a stem cell transplant for chronic granulomatous disease, so the T cells may come from the graft donor. Written as DNA, the CDR3 is TGTGCCAGCAGCTTGCGGTTGGCTGAAGCTTTCTTT. Its protein product is CASSLRLAEAFF. Using reference TRBV7-2 and TRBJ1-1 for the parts outside the CDR3, the full variable domain is GAGVSQSPSNKVTEKGKDVELRCDPISGHTALYWYRQSLGQGLEFLIYFQGNSAPDKSGLPSDRFSAERTGGSVSTLTIQRTQQEDSAVYLCASSLRLAEAFFGQGTRLTVV.